These 13 T cell receptor beta chains were sequenced from one sample in a study of blood T cell repertoires in COVID-19. TCRdb keeps only in-frame clones here, not all; method: immunoSEQ multiplex PCR. This sample yields roughly 170,000 clones, of which about four fifths are seen a single time; roughly 7% belongs to the top ten. The sequencing sample was made of peripheral blood. Source of these receptors: a human donor in a cohort sampled during active COVID-19.

CDR3 sequence (DNA): TGTGCCAGCAGCTTCCCAGGGACTACTGAAGCTTTCTTT. It is translated as CASSFPGTTEAFF. This rearrangement joins TRBV7-8 to TRBJ1-1; maybe TRBD1 (5 bases). Trimming shortened V by 3 bases and J by 5 bases, and 10 bases separated the two germline ends. The CDR3 runs 13 residues. Germline values: CDR1 SGHVS, CDR2 FQNEAQ.

The chain carries TRBV5-4 and TRBJ1-4, with 7 bases lining up with TRBD1. Per the germline V gene, CDR1 is SGHNT and CDR2 is YYREEE (reference sequence). J lost 10 bases, V lost 1 base, and 10 bases had no gene match. The CDR3 sequence is 15 residues long. CDR3: CASSLSAGTEGKLFF. The CDR3, as DNA: TGTGCCAGCAGCTTGTCTGCCGGGACAGAGGGAAAACTGTTTTTT.

The chain joins TRBV5-1 to TRBJ1-2; the match to TRBD1 covers 7 bases. Looked up from germline, CDR1 is SGHRS and CDR2 is YFSETQ. After removal of 1 base from V and 5 bases from J, the junction contained 5 bases not matched to a gene. This CDR3 spans 14 amino acids. CDR3: CASSLRQGTYGYTF. As DNA, the CDR3 is TGCGCCAGCAGCTTGAGACAGGGAACTTATGGCTACACCTTC.

The rearrangement uses TRBV9 and TRBJ2-2, with a tentative D call TRBD1 (5 bases). Germline V gene data show CDR1 as SGDLS and CDR2 as YYNGEE. The CDR3 is 15 residues long. The V and J ends lost 4 bases and 1 base respectively, with 11 bases between them. CDR3 in amino acids: CASSTQGWNTGELFF. CDR3 sequence (DNA): TGTGCCAGCAGCACCCAGGGTTGGAACACCGGGGAGCTGTTTTTT. The full variable domain, completed using reference TRBV9 and TRBJ2-2, is DSGVTQTPKHLITATGQRVTLRCSPRSGDLSVYWYQQSLDQGLQFLIQYYNGEERAKGNILERFSAQQFPDLHSELNLSSLELGDSALYFCASSTQGWNTGELFFGEGSRLTVL.

The table lists this clone with a count of one. The V and J genes are TRBV5-1 and TRBJ2-7, with 7 bases fitting TRBD1. The CDR3 runs to 16 residues. V lost 4 bases and J lost 0; bases outside the gene matches: 10. Looked up from germline, CDR1 is SGHRS and CDR2 is YFSETQ. The CDR3 is CASSNRQGAFSYEQYF. As DNA, the CDR3 is TGCGCCAGCAGCAACCGACAGGGAGCTTTCTCCTACGAGCAGTACTTC. The variable domain in full, with the rest retrieved from reference TRBV5-1 and TRBJ2-7, is KAGVTQTPRYLIKTRGQQVTLSCSPISGHRSVSWYQQTPGQGLQFLFEYFSETQRNKGNFPGRFSGRQFSNSRSEMNVSTLELGDSALYLCASSNRQGAFSYEQYFGPGTRLTVT.

This rearrangement joins TRBV28 to TRBJ1-4; the match to TRBD1 covers 9 bases. CDR1 is MDHEN, CDR2 SYDVKM, per germline. With 5 bases clipped from V and 1 base from J, the junction kept 5 bases outside the gene matches. This CDR3 spans 16 amino acids. Here the CDR3 reads CASSANRGQTNEKLFF. CDR3 bases: TGTGCCAGCAGTGCGAACAGGGGGCAAACTAATGAAAAACTGTTTTTT.

V and J are TRBV11-2 and TRBJ2-3, with D possibly matching TRBD1 (6 bases). The germline V gene encodes CDR1 SGHAT and CDR2 FQNNGV. This CDR3 has 14 residues. V was trimmed by 7 bases and J by 0 bases, leaving 11 bases between them. CDR3 in amino acids: CASTTGHSTDTQYF. Written as DNA, the CDR3 is TGTGCCAGCACAACGGGACACAGCACAGATACGCAGTATTTT.

V is TRBV6-6 and J is TRBJ1-1, with D unresolved. From germline, CDR1 is MNHNY and CDR2 SVGAGI (reference sequence). The CDR3 covers 14 residues. V gave up 2 bases and J gave up 0 bases, with 7 bases separating them. CDR3 DNA sequence: TGTGCCAGCAGTTACCGGAGATTGAACACTGAAGCTTTCTTT. This gives the protein CASSYRRLNTEAFF.

V gene TRBV5-6 combines with J gene TRBJ1-3; no reliable D call. The germline V gene encodes CDR1 SGHDT and CDR2 YYEEEE. CDR3 length: 17 amino acids. V was pared by 0 bases and J by 4 bases, with 17 bases between. CDR3 loop: CASSLGWRPLGGNTIYF. The CDR3 DNA sequence: TGTGCCAGCAGCTTGGGATGGAGGCCACTGGGGGGAAACACCATATATTTT. The variable domain in full, completed from reference TRBV5-6 and TRBJ1-3, reads DAGVTQSPTHLIKTRGQQVTLRCSPKSGHDTVSWYQQALGQGPQFIFQYYEEEERQRGNFPDRFSGHQFPNYSSELNVNALLLGDSALYLCASSLGWRPLGGNTIYFGEGSWLTVV.

This chain joins TRBV2 and TRBJ1-1; D gene unclear. This CDR3 has 14 residues. The V gene's germline CDR1 is SNHLY and CDR2 FYNNEI. Between the trimmed V and J ends, which lost 6 bases and 3 bases, there was a span of 14 bases. CDR3 DNA sequence: TGTGCCAGCAGGGCGACACTCCCCTACACTGAAGCTTTCTTT. As protein: CASRATLPYTEAFF.

This clone was detected only a few times. The chain has TRBV5-4 and TRBJ2-7, with D possibly TRBD1 on 5 matching bases. This CDR3 contains 13 residues. In germline, CDR1 is SGHNT, CDR2 YYREEE (reference sequence). V lost 1 base to trimming and J lost 7 bases, with 12 bases between them. The CDR3 is CASSLIQAREQYF. DNA for the CDR3: TGTGCCAGCAGCTTGATACAGGCGCGGGAGCAGTACTTC. The full variable domain, in which reference TRBV5-4 and TRBJ2-7 provide the parts outside the CDR3, is ETGVTQSPTHLIKTRGQQVTLRCSSQSGHNTVSWYQQALGQGPQFIFQYYREEENGRGNFPPRFSGLQFPNYSSELNVNALELDDSALYLCASSLIQAREQYFGPGTRLTVT.

The chain has TRBV2 and TRBJ1-4; D may be TRBD1 (6 bases). The V and J ends lost 5 bases and 3 bases respectively, with 13 bases between them. Germline V gene data show CDR1 as SNHLY and CDR2 as FYNNEI. The CDR3 sequence is 15 residues long. The CDR3 nucleotides are TGTGCCAGCAGTTATACAGGGTTGGCTAATGAAAAACTGTTTTTT. This codes for CASSYTGLANEKLFF.

This clone turned up a few times. The chain has TRBV27 and TRBJ2-1, with D perhaps matching TRBD1 (5 bases). Germline V gives CDR1 MNHEY, CDR2 SMNVEV (reference sequence). The CDR3 is 15 residues long. Trimming took off 8 bases at V and 4 bases at J, with 18 bases between the two ends. This CDR3 reads CASGPEDTSYNEQFF. CDR3 DNA sequence: TGTGCCAGCGGACCCGAGGACACCTCTTACAATGAGCAGTTCTTC.